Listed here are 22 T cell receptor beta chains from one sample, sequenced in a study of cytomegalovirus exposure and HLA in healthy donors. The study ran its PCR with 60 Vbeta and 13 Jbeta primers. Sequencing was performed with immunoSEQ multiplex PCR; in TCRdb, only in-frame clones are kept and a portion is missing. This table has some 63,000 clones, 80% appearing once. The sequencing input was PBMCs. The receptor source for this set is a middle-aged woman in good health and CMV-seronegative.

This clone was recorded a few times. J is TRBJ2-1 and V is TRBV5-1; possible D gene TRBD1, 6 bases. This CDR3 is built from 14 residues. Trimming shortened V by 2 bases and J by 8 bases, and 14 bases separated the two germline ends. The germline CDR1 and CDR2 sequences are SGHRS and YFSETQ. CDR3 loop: CASSFGTQGYEQFF. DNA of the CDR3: TGCGCCAGCAGCTTCGGGACCCAGGGGTATGAGCAGTTCTTC.

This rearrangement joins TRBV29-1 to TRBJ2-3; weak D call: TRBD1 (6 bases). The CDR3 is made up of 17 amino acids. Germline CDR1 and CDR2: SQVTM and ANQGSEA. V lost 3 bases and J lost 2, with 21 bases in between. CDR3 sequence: CSVEALRGFLSTDTQYF. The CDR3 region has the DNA TGCAGCGTTGAGGCCCTTAGGGGGTTTCTTTCCACAGATACGCAGTATTTT.

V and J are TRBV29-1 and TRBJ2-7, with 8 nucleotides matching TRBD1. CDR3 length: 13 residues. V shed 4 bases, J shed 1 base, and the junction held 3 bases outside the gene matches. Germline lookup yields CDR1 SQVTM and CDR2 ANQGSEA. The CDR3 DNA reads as TGCAGCGTTGCCCGGGACAGGTCCTACGAGCAGTACTTC. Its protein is CSVARDRSYEQYF.

The CDR3, as DNA: TGTGCCAGCAGTCTCACAGGACAGGGTAAAGGCTACACCTTC. This sequence encodes CASSLTGQGKGYTF. V and J are TRBV28 and TRBJ1-2; the match to TRBD1 covers 8 bases. The CDR3 spans 14 residues. CDR1 is MDHEN, CDR2 SYDVKM, per germline. With 5 bases clipped from V and 8 bases from J, the junction kept 10 bases outside the gene matches.

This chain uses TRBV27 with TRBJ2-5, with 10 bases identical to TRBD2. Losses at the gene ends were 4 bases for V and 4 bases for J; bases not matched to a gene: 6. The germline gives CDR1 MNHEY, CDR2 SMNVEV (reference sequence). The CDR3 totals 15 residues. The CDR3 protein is CASSWASGSRETQYF. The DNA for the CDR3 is TGTGCCAGCAGTTGGGCTAGCGGGAGTCGAGAGACCCAGTACTTC.

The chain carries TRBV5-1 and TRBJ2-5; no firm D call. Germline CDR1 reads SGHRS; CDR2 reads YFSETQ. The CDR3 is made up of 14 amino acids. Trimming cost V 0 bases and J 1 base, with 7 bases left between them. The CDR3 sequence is CASSLGRPQETQYF. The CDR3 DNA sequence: TGCGCCAGCAGCTTGGGCAGGCCCCAAGAGACCCAGTACTTC.

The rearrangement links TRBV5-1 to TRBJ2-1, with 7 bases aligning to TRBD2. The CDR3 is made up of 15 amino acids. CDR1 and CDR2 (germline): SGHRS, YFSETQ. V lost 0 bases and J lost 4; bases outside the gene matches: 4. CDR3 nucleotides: TGCGCCAGCAGCTTGGCGCTAGCGGAATACAATGAGCAGTTCTTC. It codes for CASSLALAEYNEQFF.

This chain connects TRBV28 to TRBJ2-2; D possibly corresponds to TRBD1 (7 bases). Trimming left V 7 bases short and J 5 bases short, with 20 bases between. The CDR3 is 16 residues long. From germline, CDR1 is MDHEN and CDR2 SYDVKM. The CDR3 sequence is CASTLSGPGGTGELFF. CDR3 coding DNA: TGTGCCAGCACCCTAAGTGGGCCAGGGGGGACCGGGGAGCTGTTTTTT.

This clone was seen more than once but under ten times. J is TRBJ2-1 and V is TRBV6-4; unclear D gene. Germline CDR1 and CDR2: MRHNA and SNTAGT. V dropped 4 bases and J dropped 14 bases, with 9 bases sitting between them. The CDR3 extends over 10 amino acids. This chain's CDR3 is CASSVQVEFF. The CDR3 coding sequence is TGTGCCAGCAGTGTGCAGGTGGAGTTCTTC.

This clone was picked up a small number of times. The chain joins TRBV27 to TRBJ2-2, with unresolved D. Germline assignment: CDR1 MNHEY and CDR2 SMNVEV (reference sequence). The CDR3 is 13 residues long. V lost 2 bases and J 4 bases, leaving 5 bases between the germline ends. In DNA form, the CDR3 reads TGTGCCAGCAGTTTACTAGGCACCGGGGAGCTGTTTTTT. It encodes CASSLLGTGELFF.

For the CDR3, the DNA is TGTGCCAGCAGTTTAACGGGTATGAACACTGAAGCTTTCTTT. It encodes CASSLTGMNTEAFF. The chain employs TRBV28 and TRBJ1-1; D is undetermined. The CDR3 loop spans 14 amino acids. Germline-derived CDR1 and CDR2 are MDHEN and SYDVKM. V lost 2 bases, J lost 0 bases, and 7 bases lay in between.

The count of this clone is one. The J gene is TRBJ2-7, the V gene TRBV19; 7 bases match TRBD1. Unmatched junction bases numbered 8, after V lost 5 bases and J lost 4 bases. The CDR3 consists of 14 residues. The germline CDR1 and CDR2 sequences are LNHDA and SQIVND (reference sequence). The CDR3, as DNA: TGTGCCAGTAGTCCGTCGACAGGGATGTACGAGCAGTACTTC. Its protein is CASSPSTGMYEQYF.

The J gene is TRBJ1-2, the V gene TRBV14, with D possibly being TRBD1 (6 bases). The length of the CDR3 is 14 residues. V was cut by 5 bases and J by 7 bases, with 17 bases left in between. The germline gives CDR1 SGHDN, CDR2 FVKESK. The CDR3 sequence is CASSSLGGASGYTF. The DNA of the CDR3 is TGTGCCAGCAGCAGTTTAGGGGGGGCGTCTGGCTACACCTTC.

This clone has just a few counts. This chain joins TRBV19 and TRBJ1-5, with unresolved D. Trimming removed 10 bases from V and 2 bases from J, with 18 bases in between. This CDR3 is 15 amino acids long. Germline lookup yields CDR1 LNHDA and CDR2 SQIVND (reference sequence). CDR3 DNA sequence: TGTGCCACCAAGCGGGTCCTCCGTGGCAATCAGCCCCAGCATTTT. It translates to CATKRVLRGNQPQHF.

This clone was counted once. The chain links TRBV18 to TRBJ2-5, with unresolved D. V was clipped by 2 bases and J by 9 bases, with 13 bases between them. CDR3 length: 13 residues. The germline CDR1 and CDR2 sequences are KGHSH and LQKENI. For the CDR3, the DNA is TGTGCCAGCTCACCAGGCAGGTCCGAAGCCCAGTACTTC. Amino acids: CASSPGRSEAQYF.

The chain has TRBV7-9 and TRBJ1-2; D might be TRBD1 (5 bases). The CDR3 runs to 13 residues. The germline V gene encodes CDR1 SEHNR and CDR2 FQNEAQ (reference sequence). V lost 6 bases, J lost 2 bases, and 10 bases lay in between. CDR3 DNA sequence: TGTGCCAGCAGACCTCAGGGAAACTATGGCTACACCTTC. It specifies CASRPQGNYGYTF.

For the CDR3, the DNA is TGTGCCAGCAGCCAAGGAGGGGAAAGCAATCAGCCCCAGCATTTT. It is translated as CASSQGGESNQPQHF. The chain links TRBV7-3 to TRBJ1-5; a possible D gene is TRBD1 (5 bases). The germline CDR1 and CDR2 sequences are SGHTA and FQGTGA. V lost 5 bases and J lost 1, with 12 bases in between. This CDR3 region has 15 residues.

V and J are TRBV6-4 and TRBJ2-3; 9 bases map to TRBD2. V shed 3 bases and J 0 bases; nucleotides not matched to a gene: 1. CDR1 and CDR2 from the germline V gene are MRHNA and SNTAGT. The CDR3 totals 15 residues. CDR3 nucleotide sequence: TGTGCCAGCAGTGAAGCGGGAGGTAGCACAGATACGCAGTATTTT. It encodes CASSEAGGSTDTQYF.

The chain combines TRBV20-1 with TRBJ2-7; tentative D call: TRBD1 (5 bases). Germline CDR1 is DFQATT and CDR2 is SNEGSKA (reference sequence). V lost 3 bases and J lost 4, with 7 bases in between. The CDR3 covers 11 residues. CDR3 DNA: TGCAGTGCTAGGGGGCGTTACGAGCAGTACTTC. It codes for CSARGRYEQYF.

Here the CDR3 reads CASSQNPGGRDEQFF. The CDR3 coding sequence is TGCGCCAGCAGCCAAAATCCAGGGGGGCGTGATGAGCAGTTCTTC. This chain joins TRBV4-1 and TRBJ2-1; perhaps TRBD1 as D (7 bases). This CDR3 has 15 amino acids. The V end was cut by 2 bases, the J end by 8 bases, with 16 bases between. The germline gives CDR1 MGHRA, CDR2 YSYEKL.

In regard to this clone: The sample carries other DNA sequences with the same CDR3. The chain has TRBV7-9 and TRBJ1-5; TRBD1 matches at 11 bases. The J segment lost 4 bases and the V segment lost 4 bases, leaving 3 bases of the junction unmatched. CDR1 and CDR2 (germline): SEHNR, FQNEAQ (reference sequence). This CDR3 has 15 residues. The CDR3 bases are TGTGCCAGCAGCTGGGGGACAGGGGGAAATCAGCCCCAGCATTTT. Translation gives CASSWGTGGNQPQHF.

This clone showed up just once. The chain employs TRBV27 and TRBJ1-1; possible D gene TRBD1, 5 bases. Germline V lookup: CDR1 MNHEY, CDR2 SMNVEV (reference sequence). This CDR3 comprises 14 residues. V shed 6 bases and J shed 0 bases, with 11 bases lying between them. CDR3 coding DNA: TGTGCCAGCAGAGCTGACAGAATGAACACTGAAGCTTTCTTT. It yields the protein CASRADRMNTEAFF.